The present T cell receptor beta chain was sequenced within a study of cytomegalovirus exposure and HLA in healthy donors (dated by TCRdb to the late 2010s). For the wider study: A later analysis indicated that the 130 or so validation repertoires were generated on the platform also employed for the approximately 700 repertoires of the first cohort. Besides the first cohort of 500 to 700 subjects, a separate validation cohort made up of 120 or so different subjects was used. The study was designed to test whether signatures of past pathogen exposure could be identified by cataloging public T cell receptors. To predict cytomegalovirus infection status, the study combined high-throughput TCR immunosequencing, statistical association of individual TCRs with disease status, and machine learning.

About this clone itself: The antigen it binds to is not known. No base quality values were provided; no much bigger clone lies one nucleotide off.

Including cysteine and phenylalanine, the CDR3 has 12 amino acids. Here the CDR3 DNA is all that survives: 36 bases in frame from base 1. V and J lose 7 bases and 3 bases, and a span of 12 bases separates them. In the germline V gene (reference sequence), CDR1 corresponds to GTSNPN and CDR2 to SVGIG. The donors were included in the validation cohort of approximately 130 subjects, a group kept apart from the roughly 680-subject first cohort. The study at large found these results: In a later analysis, TCRs clustered in the first cohort were found to also tend to co-occur in the 100 to 150 validation repertoires, with 90% to 95% of cluster scores above 0. The study listed 150 to 200 TCR beta chains as associated with cytomegalovirus. A later analysis had no HLA typing for the validation cohort, so co-occurrence there was scored across all 130 or so repertoires. In both the original and validation cohorts, the classifier was reported to diagnose cytomegalovirus status with high specificity and sensitivity. In vitro tests confirmed that a few of the cytomegalovirus-associated TCR beta chains recognize cytomegalovirus antigens. Most TCR sequences were observed very rarely across donors, whereas some public TCRs were present in many individuals. The authors suggested that the approach could potentially be generalized to other disease states and immunological phenotypes.

The receptor library was made with the immunoSEQ multiplex PCR assay. As for the authors' bioinformatics: A statistical classification framework was built for diagnosing cytomegalovirus status from the catalog of TCR beta chain sequences. The table comes from immuneACCESS by way of TCRdb, which keeps in-frame sequences with V and J called. Part of the clones is missing from these tables; in studies checked, under half for an unresolved V gene and the rest for unknown reasons. V, J and clone size are those of that table, while D and trimming were read from the DNA. The sample table holds over 85,000 clones, of which approximately 93% were seen once. The ten largest clones take up less than 1.5% of the sample.

The source of this sequence is a woman aged 25 to 39 in good health and CMV-seropositive. The rearrangement joined TRBV30 to TRBJ2-5; matching of 5 bases hints at TRBD1 as the D gene. Sequenced material: PBMCs. The CDR3 region reads CALLIREETQYF. The DNA sequence is as follows: TGTGCCTTGCTGATCAGGGAAGAGACCCAGTACTTC. With the rest looked up from the reference TRBV30 and TRBJ2-5 genes rather than sequenced, the full variable domain is SQTIHQWPATLVQPVGSPLSLECTVEGTSNPNLYWYRQAAGRGLQLLFYSVGIGQISSEVPQNLSASRPQDRQFILSSKKLLLSDSGFYLCALLIREETQYFGPGTRLLVL.